This TCR beta chain was documented in a study of blood T cell repertoires in COVID-19. Study at large: COVID-19 samples, acute and convalescent, were from the United States, Italy and Spain. T cells, B-cell-depleted T cells, or PBMCs supplied cDNA or gDNA.

In the authors' methods: How many nucleated cells were present was estimated from reference gene primer amplification. Sequenced by immunoSEQ multiplex PCR; TCRdb stores in-frame clones only, minus some. V and J calls and clone size come straight from that table; D and trimming were deduced from the DNA. The sample lists some 140,000 clones, roughly 90% occurring once. The CDR3 contains 14 residues. With 7 bases removed from V and 2 bases from J, the gap between germline ends came to 13 bases. The germline gives CDR1 MNHNY, CDR2 SVGAGI (reference sequence). V usage is TRBV6-6 and J usage is TRBJ2-3; D is possibly TRBD1 (6 bases). This receptor was taken from a man in his 70s with active COVID-19. The sequenced material came from peripheral blood. The CDR3: CASILGGSTDTQYF. CDR3 nucleotides: TGTGCCAGCATTCTTGGGGGCTCCACAGATACGCAGTATTTT.